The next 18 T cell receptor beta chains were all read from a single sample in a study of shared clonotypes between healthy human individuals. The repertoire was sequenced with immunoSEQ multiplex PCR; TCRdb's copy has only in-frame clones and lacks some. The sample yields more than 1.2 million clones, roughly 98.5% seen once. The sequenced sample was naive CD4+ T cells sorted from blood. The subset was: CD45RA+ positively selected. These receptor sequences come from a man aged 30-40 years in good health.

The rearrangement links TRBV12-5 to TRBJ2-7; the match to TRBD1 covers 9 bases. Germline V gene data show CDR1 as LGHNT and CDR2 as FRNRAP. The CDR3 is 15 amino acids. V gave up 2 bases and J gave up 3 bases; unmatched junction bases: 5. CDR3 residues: CASGLFRTGDYEQYF. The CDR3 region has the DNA TGTGCTAGTGGTTTGTTCCGGACAGGGGACTACGAGCAGTACTTC.

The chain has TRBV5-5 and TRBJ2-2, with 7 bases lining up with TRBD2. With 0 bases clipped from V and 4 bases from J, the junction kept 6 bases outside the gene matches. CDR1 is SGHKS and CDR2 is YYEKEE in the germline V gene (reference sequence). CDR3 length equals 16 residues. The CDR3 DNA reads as TGTGCCAGCAGCTTGGGGATAGCGGGCTCCACCGGGGAGCTGTTTTTT. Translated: CASSLGIAGSTGELFF.

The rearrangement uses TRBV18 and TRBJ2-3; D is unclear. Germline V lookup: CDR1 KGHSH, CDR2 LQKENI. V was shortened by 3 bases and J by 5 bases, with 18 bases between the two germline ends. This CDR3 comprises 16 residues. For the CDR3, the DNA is TGTGCCAGCTCACCGGCACCCCCAGGTGGTGGAGATACGCAGTATTTT. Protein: CASSPAPPGGGDTQYF.

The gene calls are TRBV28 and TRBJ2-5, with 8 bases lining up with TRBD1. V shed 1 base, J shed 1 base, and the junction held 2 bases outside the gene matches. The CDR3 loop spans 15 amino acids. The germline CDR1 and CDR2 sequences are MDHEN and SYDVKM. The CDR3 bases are TGTGCCAGCAGTTTATCCGGGACAGGCCAAGAGACCCAGTACTTC. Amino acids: CASSLSGTGQETQYF.

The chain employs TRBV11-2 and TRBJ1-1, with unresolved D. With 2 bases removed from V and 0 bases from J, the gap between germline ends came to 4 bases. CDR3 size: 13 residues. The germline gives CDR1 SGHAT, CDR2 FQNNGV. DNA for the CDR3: TGTGCCAGCAGCTTAACGTTGAACACTGAAGCTTTCTTT. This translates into CASSLTLNTEAFF.

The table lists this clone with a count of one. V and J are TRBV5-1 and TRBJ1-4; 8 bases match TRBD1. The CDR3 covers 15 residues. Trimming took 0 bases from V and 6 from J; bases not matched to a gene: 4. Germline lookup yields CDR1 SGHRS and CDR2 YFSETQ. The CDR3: CASSLGTGFDEKLFF. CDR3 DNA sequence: TGCGCCAGCAGCTTGGGGACAGGGTTCGATGAAAAACTGTTTTTT. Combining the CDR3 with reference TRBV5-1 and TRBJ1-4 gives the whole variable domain KAGVTQTPRYLIKTRGQQVTLSCSPISGHRSVSWYQQTPGQGLQFLFEYFSETQRNKGNFPGRFSGRQFSNSRSEMNVSTLELGDSALYLCASSLGTGFDEKLFFGSGTQLSVL.

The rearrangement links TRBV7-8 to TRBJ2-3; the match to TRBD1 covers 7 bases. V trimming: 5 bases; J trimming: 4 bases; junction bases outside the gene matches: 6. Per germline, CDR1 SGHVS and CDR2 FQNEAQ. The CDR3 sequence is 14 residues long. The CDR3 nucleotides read TGTGCCAGCAGCGCGACAGGGCTCGCAGATACGCAGTATTTT. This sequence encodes CASSATGLADTQYF.

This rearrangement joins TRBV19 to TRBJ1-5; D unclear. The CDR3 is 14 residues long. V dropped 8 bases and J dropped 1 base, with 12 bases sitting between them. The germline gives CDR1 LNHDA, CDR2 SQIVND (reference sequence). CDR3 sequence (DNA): TGTGCCAGTCGAAATAGGGCGAGCAATCAGCCCCAGCATTTT. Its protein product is CASRNRASNQPQHF.

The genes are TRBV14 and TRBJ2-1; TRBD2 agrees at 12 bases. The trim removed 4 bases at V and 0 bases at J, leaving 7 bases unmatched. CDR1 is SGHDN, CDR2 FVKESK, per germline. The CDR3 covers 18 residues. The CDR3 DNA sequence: TGTGCCAGCAGCCCGGGACTAGCGGGCCTTAGCTCCTACAATGAGCAGTTCTTC. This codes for CASSPGLAGLSSYNEQFF.

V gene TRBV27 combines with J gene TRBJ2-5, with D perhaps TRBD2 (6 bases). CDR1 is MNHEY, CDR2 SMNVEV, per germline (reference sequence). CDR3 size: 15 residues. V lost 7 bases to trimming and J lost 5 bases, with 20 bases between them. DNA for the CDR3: TGTGCCAGCACTCTAAGACGGGGGAGTAGGGAGACCCAGTACTTC. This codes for CASTLRRGSRETQYF.

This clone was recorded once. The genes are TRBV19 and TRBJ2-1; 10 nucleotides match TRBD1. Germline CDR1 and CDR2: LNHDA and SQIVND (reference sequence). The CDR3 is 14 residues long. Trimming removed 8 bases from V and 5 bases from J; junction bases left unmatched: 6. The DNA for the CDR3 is TGTGCCAGTCGCAGACAGGGGGCAGACAATGAGCAGTTCTTC. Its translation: CASRRQGADNEQFF. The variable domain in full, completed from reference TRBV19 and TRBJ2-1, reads DGGITQSPKYLFRKEGQNVTLSCEQNLNHDAMYWYRQDPGQGLRLIYYSQIVNDFQKGDIAEGYSVSREKKESFPLTVTSAQKNPTAFYLCASRRQGADNEQFFGPGTRLTVL.

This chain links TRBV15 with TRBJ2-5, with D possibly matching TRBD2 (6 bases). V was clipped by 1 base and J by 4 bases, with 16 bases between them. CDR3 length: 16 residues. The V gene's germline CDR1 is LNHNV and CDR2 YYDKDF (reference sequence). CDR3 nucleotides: TGTGCCACCAGCAGAGGGGCGGGAAGGCCCCGAGAGACCCAGTACTTC. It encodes CATSRGAGRPRETQYF.

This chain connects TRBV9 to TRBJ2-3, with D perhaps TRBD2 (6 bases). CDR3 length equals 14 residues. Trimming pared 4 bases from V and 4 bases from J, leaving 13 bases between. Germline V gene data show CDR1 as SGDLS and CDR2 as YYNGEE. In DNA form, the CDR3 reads TGTGCCAGCAGCCCGCGACTAGTAGCAGATACGCAGTATTTT. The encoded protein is CASSPRLVADTQYF.

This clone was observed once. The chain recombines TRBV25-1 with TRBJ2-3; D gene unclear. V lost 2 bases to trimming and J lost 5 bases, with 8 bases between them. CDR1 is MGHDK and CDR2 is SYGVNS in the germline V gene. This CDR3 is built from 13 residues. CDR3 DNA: TGTGCCAGCAGTGAAGGCCCTCTAGATACGCAGTATTTT. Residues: CASSEGPLDTQYF.

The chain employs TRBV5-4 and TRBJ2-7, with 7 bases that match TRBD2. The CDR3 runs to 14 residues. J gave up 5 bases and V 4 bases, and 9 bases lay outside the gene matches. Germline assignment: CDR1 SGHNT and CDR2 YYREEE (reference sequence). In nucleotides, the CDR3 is TGTGCCAGCAGCCCGCGGGACTATCGCCACGAGCAGTACTTC. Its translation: CASSPRDYRHEQYF.

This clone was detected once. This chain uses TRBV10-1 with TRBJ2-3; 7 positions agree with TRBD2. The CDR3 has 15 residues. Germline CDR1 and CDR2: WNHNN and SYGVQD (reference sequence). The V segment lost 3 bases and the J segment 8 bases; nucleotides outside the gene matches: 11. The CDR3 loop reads CASSESASGGVTQYF. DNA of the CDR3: TGCGCCAGCAGTGAATCGGCCTCGGGGGGTGTTACGCAGTATTTT.

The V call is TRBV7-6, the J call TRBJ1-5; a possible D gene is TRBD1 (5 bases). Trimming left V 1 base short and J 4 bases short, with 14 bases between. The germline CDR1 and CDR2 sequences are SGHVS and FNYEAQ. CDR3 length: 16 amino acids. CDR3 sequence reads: CASSLGQGFTNQPQHF. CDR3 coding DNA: TGTGCCAGCAGCTTAGGTCAGGGCTTTACAAATCAGCCCCAGCATTTT. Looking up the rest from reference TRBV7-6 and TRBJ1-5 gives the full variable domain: GAGVSQSPRYKVTKRGQDVALRCDPISGHVSLYWYRQALGQGPEFLTYFNYEAQQDKSGLPNDRFSAERPEGSISTLTIQRTEQRDSAMYRCASSLGQGFTNQPQHFGDGTRLSIL.

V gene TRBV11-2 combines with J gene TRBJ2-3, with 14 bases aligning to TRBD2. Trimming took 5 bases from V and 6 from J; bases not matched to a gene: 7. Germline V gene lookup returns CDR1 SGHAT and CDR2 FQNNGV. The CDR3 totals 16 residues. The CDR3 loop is CASSPTRTSGRDTQYF. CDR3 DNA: TGTGCCAGCAGCCCGACCCGGACTAGCGGGAGGGATACGCAGTATTTT.